This T cell receptor beta chain was found in a study of control samples from healthy donors and cancer patients. Only in-frame clones appear in the TCRdb table, and some are missing; sequencing was by immunoSEQ multiplex PCR. The table shows 80,000 to 100,000 clones, with around 88% occurring only once. This CDR3 has 16 amino acids. CDR1 is SEHNR, CDR2 FQNEAQ, per germline (reference sequence). V trimming: 5 bases; J trimming: 4 bases; junction bases outside the gene matches: 6. Material for sequencing was blood. The sequence was obtained from a man younger than 40 in good health. The chain combines TRBV7-9 with TRBJ2-1, with 12 bases lining up with TRBD2. The CDR3 protein is CASSTRTSGMYNEQFF. In DNA form, the CDR3 reads TGTGCCAGCAGCACGCGGACTAGCGGGATGTACAATGAGCAGTTCTTC.